This TCR beta chain appears in the sequencing data of a study of T cells in Graves' hyperthyroidism and ophthalmopathy (dated by TCRdb to between 2018 and 2021). With regard to the full study: Peripheral blood was collected at initial diagnosis, before any treatment. TCR V-J signatures able to tell the groups apart were searched for in a discovery cohort of approximately 95 patients, of whom more than 40 had Graves' ophthalmopathy and about 55 had stable Graves' hyperthyroidism. Whether ophthalmopathy could be predicted prospectively was tested in an independent validation cohort made up of approximately 19 hyperthyroidism patients plus 17 patients who later progressed to ophthalmopathy. The 85 to 100 discovery patients were divided at random into training and test sets in a 7:3 ratio. The study also compared thyroid tissue and blood T-cell repertoires from five or six Graves' hyperthyroidism patients. Once sampling was done, hyperthyroidism patients were given methimazole at a starting dose of 30 mg daily, whereas ophthalmopathy patients were given high-dose intravenous methylprednisolone. According to the paper, TCR Vbeta CDR3 sequencing was carried out on more than 120 peripheral blood samples, which came from some 41 ophthalmopathy, 80 or so hyperthyroidism and about 17 progressor patients. The paper's findings and limits, for the study overall: Most expanded thyroid clonotypes (frequency above 0.001) were also found in blood, which suggests that blood repertoires may mirror thyroid immune responses. A 13 V-J signature model separated ophthalmopathy from stable hyperthyroidism, with about 88% sensitivity and 81.08% specificity in cross-validation and 80%/75% in testing. Sample size was not statistically predetermined, and blinding of investigators to group allocation was not performed. In validation, the model predicted progression to ophthalmopathy a median of around six months before onset, with roughly 70% sensitivity and 72.22% specificity.

Trimming costs V 3 bases and J 6 bases, and their ends lie 15 bases apart. Measured from the cysteine to the phenylalanine, the CDR3 is 13 residues long. Just the 39-base CDR3 DNA is kept, in frame starting at base 1. The germline V gene (reference sequence) gives CDR1 as DFQATT and CDR2 as SNEGSKA. In the case of this clonotype: Its binding antigen is unknown. No base quality information exists; no much larger clone differs at one position.

The TCR beta CDR3 regions were amplified from the RNA transcripts. A first-round RT-PCR of the TCR CDR3 used the HTBI primer set with the Qiagen OneStep RT-PCR kit. Libraries were constructed in a second round of multiplex PCR, after which size selection and purification were carried out. The libraries were sequenced on an Illumina HiSeq2000 using paired-end 100 bp reads. In the source study's methods: SOAPnuke was used to process the raw data, with reads discarded if the reads contained adapters or uncalled bases, had a mean Phred below 15, or lacked an exact constant-primer or identifier match. COPE v1.2.5 was used to merge the high-quality paired reads, and each unique nucleotide sequence was defined as a clonotype. MiTCR v1.1 was used to align clonotypes to the IMGT TRBV, TRBD and TRBJ reference segments. Analysis was restricted to V-J combinations with a frequency above 0.0001, which covered over 98% of repertoires. A TCS score was defined as the ratio of F50 (clonal expansion) to E x V (chaos), with BLOSUM62-based TCRdist applied between CDR3 peptides within each V-J. Welch's t-statistics and random forest reduced 500 to 650 V-J features to fewer than 15, which were used in a naive Bayes classifier (R e1071). TCRdb ran its own pipeline on the public reads, namely fastp trimming at Q25 and MiXCR clone calling, and kept in-frame beta chains. Each CDR3 protein gets just one entry, which takes the most common genes and DNA from the rows behind it. TCRdb assigned the V and J calls; the authors' analysis was not used. The sample includes some 300,000 distinct CDR3 sequences, with roughly 15% observed a single time. Almost 8% of the sample rests with the top ten.

Hyperthyroidism patients were newly diagnosed, had a disease duration of under 2 months, and were aged 18 to 65 years. The study excluded patients with uncontrolled infections, other autoimmune diseases, pregnancy or lactation. Diagnoses were established on the basis of clinical symptoms, serum thyroxine and TRAb, thyroid ultrasound, and orbital computed tomography. Blood from progressor patients was drawn when they were first diagnosed with hyperthyroidism, before any ophthalmopathy symptoms appeared. PBMCs were separated from roughly 10 ml of fresh peripheral blood using Ficoll-Paque density gradient centrifugation. Progressor patients were initially diagnosed with Graves' hyperthyroidism and developed ophthalmopathy during follow-up. Total RNA was extracted with Trizol reagent, and quality was checked on an Agilent 2100 Bioanalyzer.

The rearrangement joined TRBV20-1 to TRBJ2-7; the D gene is perhaps TRBD1 or TRBD2, as each covers 5 bases. This sequence originates from a woman in her 30s with Graves' hyperthyroidism that later progressed to Graves' ophthalmopathy. Sequencing used blood. The DNA sequence is as follows: TGCAGTGCTAGTGGGGACCTACACCCCGAGCAGTACTTC. It translates as CSASGDLHPEQYF.